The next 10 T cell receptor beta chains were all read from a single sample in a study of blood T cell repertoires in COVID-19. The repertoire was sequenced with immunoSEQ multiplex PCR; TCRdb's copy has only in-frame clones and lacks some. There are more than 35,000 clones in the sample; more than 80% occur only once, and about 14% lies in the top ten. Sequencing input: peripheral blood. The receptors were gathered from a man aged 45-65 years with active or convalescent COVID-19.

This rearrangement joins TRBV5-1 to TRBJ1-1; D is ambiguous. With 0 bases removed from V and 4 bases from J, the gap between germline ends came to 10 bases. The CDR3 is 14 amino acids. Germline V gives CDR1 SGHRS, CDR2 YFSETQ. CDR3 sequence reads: CASSLGRRVTEAFF. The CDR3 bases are TGCGCCAGCAGCTTGGGAAGACGGGTCACTGAAGCTTTCTTT.

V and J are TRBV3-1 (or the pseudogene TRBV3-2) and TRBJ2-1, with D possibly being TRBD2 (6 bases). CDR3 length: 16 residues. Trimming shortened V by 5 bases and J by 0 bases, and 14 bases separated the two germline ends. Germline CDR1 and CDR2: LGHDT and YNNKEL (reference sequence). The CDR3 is CASSGGSSLSYNEQFF. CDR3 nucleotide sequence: TGTGCCAGCAGCGGGGGGTCTTCTCTCTCCTACAATGAGCAGTTCTTC.

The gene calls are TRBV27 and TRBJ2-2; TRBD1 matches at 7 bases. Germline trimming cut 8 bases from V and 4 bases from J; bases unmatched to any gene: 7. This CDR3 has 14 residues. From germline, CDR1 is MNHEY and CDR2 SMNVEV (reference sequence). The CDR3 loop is CASGKTGITGELFF. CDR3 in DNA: TGTGCCAGCGGAAAGACAGGGATCACCGGGGAGCTGTTTTTT.

The CDR3 DNA is TGTGCCAGTAGTATCCCTTCGGACAAAACACGGGCCTATGGCTACACCTTC. Its translation is CASSIPSDKTRAYGYTF. The chain is built from TRBV19 and TRBJ1-2; a weak D match, TRBD1 (5 bases). Germline values: CDR1 LNHDA, CDR2 SQIVND (reference sequence). V lost 3 bases, J lost 4 bases, and 21 bases lay in between. CDR3 length equals 17 residues.

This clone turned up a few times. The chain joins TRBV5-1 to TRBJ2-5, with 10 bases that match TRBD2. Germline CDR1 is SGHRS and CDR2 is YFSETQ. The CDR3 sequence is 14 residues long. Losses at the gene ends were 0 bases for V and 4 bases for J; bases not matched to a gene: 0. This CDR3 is CASSLGLAGETQYF. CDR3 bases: TGCGCCAGCAGCTTGGGACTAGCGGGAGAGACCCAGTACTTC.

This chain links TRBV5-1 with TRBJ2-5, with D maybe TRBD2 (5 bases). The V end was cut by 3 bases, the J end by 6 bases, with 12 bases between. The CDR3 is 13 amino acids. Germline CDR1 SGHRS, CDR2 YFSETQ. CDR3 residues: CASSWDEGKTQYF. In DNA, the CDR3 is TGCGCCAGCAGCTGGGATGAGGGTAAGACCCAGTACTTC.

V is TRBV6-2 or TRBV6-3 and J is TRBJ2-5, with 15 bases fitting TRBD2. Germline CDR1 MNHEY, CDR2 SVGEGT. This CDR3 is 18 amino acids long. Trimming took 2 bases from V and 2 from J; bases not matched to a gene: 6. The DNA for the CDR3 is TGTGCCAGCAGTTACCCTAGGACTAGCGGGGGGGCTCAAGAGACCCAGTACTTC. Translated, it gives CASSYPRTSGGAQETQYF.

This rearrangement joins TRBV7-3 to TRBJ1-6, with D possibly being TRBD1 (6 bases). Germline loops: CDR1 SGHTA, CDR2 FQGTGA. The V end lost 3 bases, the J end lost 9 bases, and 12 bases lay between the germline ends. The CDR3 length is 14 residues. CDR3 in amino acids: CASSLARGGSPLHF. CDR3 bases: TGTGCCAGCAGCTTGGCCAGGGGTGGTTCACCCCTCCACTTT.

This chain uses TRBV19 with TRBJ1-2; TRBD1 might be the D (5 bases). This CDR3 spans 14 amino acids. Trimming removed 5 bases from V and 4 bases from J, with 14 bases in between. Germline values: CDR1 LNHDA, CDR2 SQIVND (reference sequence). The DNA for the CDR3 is TGTGCCAGTAGTGCCCAGGGTCTCCTCTATGGCTACACCTTC. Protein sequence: CASSAQGLLYGYTF.

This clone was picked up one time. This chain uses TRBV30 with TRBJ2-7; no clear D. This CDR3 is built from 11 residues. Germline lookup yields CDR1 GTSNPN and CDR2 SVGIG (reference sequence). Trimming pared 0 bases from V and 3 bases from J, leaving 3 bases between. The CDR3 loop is CAWSVYYEQYF. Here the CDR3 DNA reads TGTGCCTGGAGTGTATACTACGAGCAGTACTTC.